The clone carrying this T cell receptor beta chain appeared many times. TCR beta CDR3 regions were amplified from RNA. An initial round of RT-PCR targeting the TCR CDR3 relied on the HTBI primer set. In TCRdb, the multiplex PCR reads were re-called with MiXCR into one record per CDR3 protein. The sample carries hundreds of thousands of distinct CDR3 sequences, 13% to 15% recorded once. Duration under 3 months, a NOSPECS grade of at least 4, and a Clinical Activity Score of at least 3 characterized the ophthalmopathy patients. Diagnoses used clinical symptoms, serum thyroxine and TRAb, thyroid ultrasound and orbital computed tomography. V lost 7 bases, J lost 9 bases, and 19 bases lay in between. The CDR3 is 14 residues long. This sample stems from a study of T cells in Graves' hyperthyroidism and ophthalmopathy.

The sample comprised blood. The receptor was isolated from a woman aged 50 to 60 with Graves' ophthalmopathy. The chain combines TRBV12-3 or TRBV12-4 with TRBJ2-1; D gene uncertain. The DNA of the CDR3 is TGTGCCAGCACCCACCCGTTGGCTCCTGCTGAGCAGTTCTTC. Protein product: CASTHPLAPAEQFF.